This T cell receptor beta chain was retrieved from a study of CD8 T cells in Susac syndrome. Study-level results: The study recognized that its TCR sequencing and HLA analysis covered a relatively small number of individuals.

RNA totalling about 0.45 to 1 ug underwent reverse transcription with random hexamers. Each CDR3 protein is one row after TCRdb ran MiXCR on the immunoSEQ multiplex PCR reads. The sample includes a few hundred thousand distinct CDR3 sequences, 70% to 90% of them seen just once. A single count supports this clonotype. The target antigen is unknown. High-throughput TCR beta sequencing covered peripheral CD8+ and CD4+ T cells. The multiple sclerosis control group consisted of treatment-naive patients whose relapsing-remitting disease, which was either stable or active, fulfilled revised McDonald criteria. TEMRA cells were FACS-enriched, and CD8+ and CD4+ T cells were isolated negatively. This TCR was sampled from a human donor with multiple sclerosis. Sequencing input: CD8+ T cells from PBMCs.

Here the CDR3 reads CASSKERDRGHQETQYF. The CDR3 DNA reads TGTGCCAGCAGCAAAGAAAGGGACAGGGGCCACCAAGAGACCCAGTACTTC. The chain recombines TRBV21-1 with TRBJ2-5; the table's D call TRBD1 went unverified against the DNA. TRBV21-1 is termed a pseudogene. The CDR3 consists of 17 residues.